These 13 T cell receptor beta chains were all obtained from the same sample, sequenced in a study of metastatic and nonmetastatic thyroid tumors. Every patient underwent thyroid surgery untreated. TCRdb re-clonotyped the PCR reads through MiXCR. The data hold roughly 61,000 clones, with 4% to 4.5% observed a single time. The sequenced material came from blood. The origin of the receptors is a female donor with papillary thyroid cancer or a benign thyroid nodule (not recorded which). Some clones in this sample may be carry-over from other donors' samples.

The table lists this clone with many counts. The V and J genes are TRBV2 and TRBJ2-7; D is perhaps TRBD1 or TRBD2 (6 bases each). This CDR3 is 15 amino acids long. Germline-derived CDR1 and CDR2 are SNHLY and FYNNEI. V was cut by 7 bases and J by 1 base, with 17 bases left in between. The DNA of the CDR3 is TGTGCCAGCACCGGGGGCTACCCCCTTTCCTACGAGCAGTACTTC. It translates to CASTGGYPLSYEQYF.

This clone was found a few times. The rearrangement links TRBV9 to TRBJ2-7; 9 bases match TRBD2. This CDR3 has 15 amino acids. Germline-derived CDR1 and CDR2 are SGDLS and YYNGEE. Trimming removed 0 bases from V and 3 bases from J; junction bases left unmatched: 4. The CDR3 region has the DNA TGTGCCAGCAGCGTAGAGGCGCGGGAGGGCTACGAGCAGTACTTC. Its protein is CASSVEAREGYEQYF.

This clone was observed a single time. This chain links TRBV30 with TRBJ1-1, with D perhaps TRBD1 (5 bases). V lost 6 bases and J 4 bases, leaving 21 bases between the germline ends. The germline V gene has CDR1 GTSNPN and CDR2 SVGIG (reference sequence). The CDR3 contains 15 residues. Here the CDR3 DNA reads TGTGCCTGTGCTGGGACTTGGAGGGGTGGCACTGAAGCTTTCTTT. This gives the protein CACAGTWRGGTEAFF.

In its sample, this clone was seen many times. The chain couples TRBV12-3 or TRBV12-4 to TRBJ1-1; D call uncertain. This CDR3 spans 13 amino acids. The V and J ends lost 3 bases and 5 bases respectively, with 10 bases between them. CDR3 DNA sequence: TGTGCCAGCAGTTTTCGGGAATGGACTGAAGCTTTCTTT. Its translation is CASSFREWTEAFF.

This clone was seen at least ten times. This rearrangement joins TRBV6-1 to TRBJ2-5; D call uncertain. Germline assignment: CDR1 MNHNS and CDR2 SASEGT. The germline V and J ends were trimmed by 6 bases and 5 bases, with 16 bases remaining between them. The CDR3 totals 14 residues. The CDR3 coding sequence is TGTGCCAGCAGGACTTATGGGCTGGGGGAGACCCAGTACTTC. Translated: CASRTYGLGETQYF.

The rearrangement joins TRBV7-8 to TRBJ2-7; 7 bases map to TRBD2. Trimming cost V 2 bases and J 4 bases; bases outside gene matches: 14. Germline V gene data show CDR1 as SGHVS and CDR2 as FQNEAQ. The CDR3 sequence is 17 residues long. The CDR3 region has the DNA TGTGCCAGCAGCTTACTTGGCCCGGGACTATCGTATTACGAGCAGTACTTC. It is translated as CASSLLGPGLSYYEQYF.

This clone came up many times. The chain carries TRBV20-1 and TRBJ2-1, with a weak D call TRBD2 (6 bases). CDR3 length: 16 residues. V shed 2 bases and J shed 4 bases, with 18 bases lying between them. The germline gives CDR1 DFQATT, CDR2 SNEGSKA (reference sequence). The CDR3 loop reads CSARYLLGGTYNEQFF. The CDR3 nucleotides are TGCAGTGCTAGATACCTCCTCGGCGGGACTTACAATGAGCAGTTCTTC.

This clone was counted at least ten times. The chain links TRBV18 to TRBJ2-1; perhaps TRBD1 as D (6 bases). Germline-derived CDR1 and CDR2 are KGHSH and LQKENI. This CDR3 region has 13 residues. The V gene lost 7 bases and the J gene lost 7 bases, with 14 bases spanning the gap. The CDR3, as DNA: TGTGCCAGCTACCAGGGGCAGGGTAATGAGCAGTTCTTC. This codes for CASYQGQGNEQFF.

The sample holds many counts of this clone. This sequence joins TRBV9 and TRBJ1-1; a possible D gene is TRBD1 (6 bases). CDR3 length: 16 residues. V dropped 0 bases and J dropped 3 bases, with 15 bases sitting between them. Germline loops: CDR1 SGDLS, CDR2 YYNGEE. The CDR3 nucleotides read TGTGCCAGCAGCGTAGTAGTCAGGGGATGGGACACTGAAGCTTTCTTT. Translated, it gives CASSVVVRGWDTEAFF.

This clone was seen at least ten times. With a much larger clone just one base away, this may be a read error. The J gene is TRBJ2-1, the V gene TRBV5-1, with D uncertain. Trimming cost V 0 bases and J 9 bases, with 10 bases left between them. This CDR3 contains 13 residues. Germline V gives CDR1 SGHRS, CDR2 YFSETQ. The CDR3 region is CASSLAVVSEQFF. In nucleotides, the CDR3 is TGCGCCAGCAGCTTGGCCGTCGTCAGTGAGCAGTTCTTC.

This clone was recorded at least ten times. The chain couples TRBV6-1 to TRBJ2-5, with D perhaps being TRBD1 or TRBD2 (5 bases each). The CDR3 has 15 amino acids. Germline assignment: CDR1 MNHNS and CDR2 SASEGT. V lost 4 bases, J lost 1 base, and 13 bases lay in between. CDR3 region: CASSVSLGGQETQYF. As DNA, the CDR3 is TGTGCCAGCAGTGTTTCCCTTGGGGGCCAAGAGACCCAGTACTTC.

With respect to this clone: With a much larger clone just one base away, this may be a read error. Because the CDR3 is missing its conserved closing phenylalanine or tryptophan, this is likely a read error. The genes are TRBV4-1 and TRBJ2-2; 9 nucleotides line up with TRBD2. The CDR3 is 18 amino acids. The V segment lost 4 bases and the J segment 1 base; nucleotides outside the gene matches: 10. Germline V gene data show CDR1 as MGHRA and CDR2 as YSYEKL. The CDR3 DNA follows: TGCGCCAGCAGCCTCCGAACCGCGACTAGCGGGAACACCGGGGAGCTGTTTTCT. It yields the protein CASSLRTATSGNTGELFS.

This clone was observed at least ten times. The chain combines TRBV10-3 with TRBJ2-7; a weak D match, TRBD2 (6 bases). The V gene lost 11 bases and the J gene lost 2 bases, with 22 bases spanning the gap. The CDR3 spans 15 residues. Germline lookup yields CDR1 ENHRY and CDR2 SYGVKD. The DNA of the CDR3 is TGTGCCTCCCTTCTGGACGGAGGAGGGACCTACGAGCAGTACTTC. This sequence encodes CASLLDGGGTYEQYF.